A selection of T cell receptor beta chains follows, all from one sample in a study of response to subunit inactivated influenza vaccine. TCRdb processed the RT-PCR reads anew with MiXCR; each CDR3 protein has one entry. The sample contains hundreds of thousands of distinct CDR3 sequences, 15% to 19% of which appear only once. The specimen comprised PBMCs from blood, sampled roughly 12 days after vaccination. These TCRs come from a man aged 50-59 years who received an inactivated influenza vaccine. Each CDR3 is given with its conserved first and last residue. D genes are given only for firm matches. Some rows mark clone size as missing; the rest say once, few, many or name a class of expanded clone.

j_call: TRBJ1-6
clone_size: few
v_call: TRBV4-1
d_call: .
cdr3_nt: TGCGCCAGCAGCCAAGACAGGCTAATTGGAAATTCACCCCTCCACTTT
cdr3_aa: CASSQDRLIGNSPLHF

j_call: TRBJ2-3
clone_size: .
v_call: TRBV10-3
d_call: .
cdr3_nt: TGTGCCATCAAAGGGGTCGGCACAGATACGCAGTATTTT
cdr3_aa: CAIKGVGTDTQYF

j_call: TRBJ2-2
clone_size: .
v_call: TRBV7-2
d_call: .
cdr3_nt: TGTGCCAGCAGCTTAGCCAAGAACACCGGGGAGCTGTGCTTT
cdr3_aa: CASSLAKNTGELCF

j_call: TRBJ2-5
clone_size: few
v_call: TRBV30
d_call: .
cdr3_nt: TGTGCCTGGAGTCTTCAGGGGAACCCGGTGTCCCAGTACTTC
cdr3_aa: CAWSLQGNPVSQYF

j_call: TRBJ2-7
clone_size: .
v_call: TRBV11-2
d_call: .
cdr3_nt: TGTGCCAGCACCTACAGTGGGGTGAATGGCGAGCAGTACTTC
cdr3_aa: CASTYSGVNGEQYF

j_call: TRBJ2-5
clone_size: .
v_call: TRBV10-3
d_call: TRBD2
cdr3_nt: TGTGCCATCAGTGAGTTTCGGACTAGCGGACGGGAGACCCAGTACTTC
cdr3_aa: CAISEFRTSGRETQYF

j_call: TRBJ2-5
clone_size: .
v_call: TRBV4-1
d_call: TRBD2
cdr3_nt: TGCGCCAGCAGCCAAGATTTCGGGAGGGACCCCGAAACCCAGTACTTC
cdr3_aa: CASSQDFGRDPETQYF

j_call: TRBJ2-7
clone_size: .
v_call: TRBV5-5
d_call: .
cdr3_nt: TGTGCCAGCAGCTGGGGCCGGGGGCTTGACGAGCAGTACTTC
cdr3_aa: CASSWGRGLDEQYF

j_call: TRBJ1-1
clone_size: .
v_call: TRBV3-1
d_call: .
cdr3_nt: TGTGCCAGCAGCCAGGATGTCACTTTGTCCGGAGGCGCTTTCTTT
cdr3_aa: CASSQDVTLSGGAFF

j_call: TRBJ2-5
clone_size: .
v_call: TRBV4-3
d_call: .
cdr3_nt: TGCGCCAGCAGCCAAGGCCCACAGGGACGGCAAGAGACCCAGTACTTC
cdr3_aa: CASSQGPQGRQETQYF

j_call: TRBJ2-7
clone_size: .
v_call: TRBV4-2
d_call: .
cdr3_nt: TGTGCCAGCAGCCAAGAGAGCGGAGGGTCCTACGAGCAGTACTTC
cdr3_aa: CASSQESGGSYEQYF

j_call: TRBJ2-3
clone_size: few
v_call: TRBV7-9
d_call: TRBD2
cdr3_nt: TGTGCCAGCAGCGTTTCTAGCGGGAGGGGTGCAGATACGCAGTATTTT
cdr3_aa: CASSVSSGRGADTQYF

j_call: TRBJ2-7
clone_size: .
v_call: TRBV6-5
d_call: .
cdr3_nt: TGTGCCAGCAGTTACTCCAGCCGAAACAGGGTTTCCTACGAGCAGTACTTC
cdr3_aa: CASSYSSRNRVSYEQYF

j_call: TRBJ2-1
clone_size: .
v_call: TRBV6-2/TRBV6-3
d_call: TRBD2
cdr3_nt: TGTGCCAGCAGTTACTGGACTAGCGGGGGCTATGAGCAGTTCTTC
cdr3_aa: CASSYWTSGGYEQFF

j_call: TRBJ2-3
clone_size: medium-sized
v_call: TRBV27
d_call: TRBD1
cdr3_nt: TGTGCCAGCAGTTTGCAGGGGGCCTTCACAGATACGCAGTATTTT
cdr3_aa: CASSLQGAFTDTQYF

j_call: TRBJ2-1
clone_size: .
v_call: TRBV6-2/TRBV6-3
d_call: .
cdr3_nt: TGTGCCAGCAGTTACTCTACGGGGAGGAATGAGCAGTTCTTC
cdr3_aa: CASSYSTGRNEQFF

j_call: TRBJ2-3
clone_size: many
v_call: TRBV7-9
d_call: .
cdr3_nt: TGTGCCAGCAGCTTATCACTGGGGAGCACAGATACGCAGTATTTT
cdr3_aa: CASSLSLGSTDTQYF

j_call: TRBJ2-7
clone_size: .
v_call: TRBV29-1
d_call: .
cdr3_nt: TGCAGCGTTGTGCGGGACTCCTACGAGCAGTACTTC
cdr3_aa: CSVVRDSYEQYF

j_call: TRBJ1-3
clone_size: .
v_call: TRBV5-1
d_call: TRBD1
cdr3_nt: TGCGCCAGCAGCTTGGGACAGGGGTTCTCTGGAAACACCATATATTTT
cdr3_aa: CASSLGQGFSGNTIYF

j_call: TRBJ2-1
clone_size: .
v_call: TRBV5-1
d_call: .
cdr3_nt: TGCGCCAGCAGCCCCGGACAGGAGCAGTTCTTC
cdr3_aa: CASSPGQEQFF

j_call: TRBJ2-4
clone_size: .
v_call: TRBV6-5
d_call: TRBD2
cdr3_nt: TGTGCCAGCAGTTACCGGGCTAGCGGGGACCCGGCTAAAAACATTCAGTACTTC
cdr3_aa: CASSYRASGDPAKNIQYF

j_call: TRBJ2-4
clone_size: .
v_call: TRBV5-1
d_call: TRBD2
cdr3_nt: TGCGCCAGCAGCTTGGAACCCCCGGGGGGGCTAGCCAAAAACATTCAGTACTTC
cdr3_aa: CASSLEPPGGLAKNIQYF

j_call: TRBJ2-5
clone_size: many
v_call: TRBV7-2
d_call: .
cdr3_nt: TGTGCCAGCAGCTACGGACTAAAGATACAAGAGACCCAGTACTTC
cdr3_aa: CASSYGLKIQETQYF

j_call: TRBJ2-6
clone_size: few
v_call: TRBV18
d_call: .
cdr3_nt: TGTGCCAGCTCACCCTCCGGGGGCGCTGGGGCCAACGTCCTGACTTTC
cdr3_aa: CASSPSGGAGANVLTF

j_call: TRBJ2-1
clone_size: .
v_call: TRBV28
d_call: TRBD2
cdr3_nt: TGTGCCAGCAGTTTAGAGAGCCTAGCGGAGGGGAATGAGCAGTTCTTC
cdr3_aa: CASSLESLAEGNEQFF

j_call: TRBJ2-5
clone_size: .
v_call: TRBV7-2
d_call: .
cdr3_nt: TGTGCCAGCAGCAAAGCCGGGGTACGGGAAGAGACCCAGTACTTC
cdr3_aa: CASSKAGVREETQYF

j_call: TRBJ1-5
clone_size: .
v_call: TRBV7-9
d_call: .
cdr3_nt: TGTGCCAGCAGCTTAGCAGGGTCGGGATCGCCCCAGCATTTT
cdr3_aa: CASSLAGSGSPQHF

j_call: TRBJ1-5
clone_size: many
v_call: TRBV3-1
d_call: TRBD1
cdr3_nt: TGTGCCAGCGGGGCAGGGGGTCAGCCCCAGCATTTT
cdr3_aa: CASGAGGQPQHF

j_call: TRBJ2-3
clone_size: few
v_call: TRBV5-1
d_call: TRBD2
cdr3_nt: TGCGCCAGCAGCCCAGGACTAGCGGGAGATCGTAGAGATACGCAGTATTTT
cdr3_aa: CASSPGLAGDRRDTQYF

j_call: TRBJ2-1
clone_size: few
v_call: TRBV20-1
d_call: .
cdr3_nt: TGCAGTGCTAGCATTCTGAGTGAGCAGTTCTTC
cdr3_aa: CSASILSEQFF

j_call: TRBJ1-4
clone_size: .
v_call: TRBV7-6
d_call: TRBD1
cdr3_nt: TGTGCCAGCAGCTCATCCCGGACAGGGGGCATCGGAAAACTGTTTTTT
cdr3_aa: CASSSSRTGGIGKLFF

j_call: TRBJ2-1
clone_size: many
v_call: TRBV29-1
d_call: .
cdr3_nt: TGCAGCGTTGGTAAGGACGGTTATACCTACAATGAGCAGTTCTTC
cdr3_aa: CSVGKDGYTYNEQFF

j_call: TRBJ2-1
clone_size: .
v_call: TRBV12-3/TRBV12-4
d_call: .
cdr3_nt: TGTGCCAGCAGTTTAGCGCTTCCTGGGCTCAATGAGCAGTTCTTC
cdr3_aa: CASSLALPGLNEQFF

j_call: TRBJ2-1
clone_size: few
v_call: TRBV28
d_call: TRBD2
cdr3_nt: TGTGCCAGCAGTTTGACCGGGACTAGCGGTTCCTACAATGAGCAGTTCTTC
cdr3_aa: CASSLTGTSGSYNEQFF

j_call: TRBJ2-5
clone_size: .
v_call: TRBV7-2
d_call: TRBD2
cdr3_nt: TGTGCCAGCAGCTTAGAGGGCGGGAGAGGGGAGACCCAGTACTTC
cdr3_aa: CASSLEGGRGETQYF

j_call: TRBJ2-5
clone_size: .
v_call: TRBV5-1
d_call: .
cdr3_nt: TGCGCCAGCAGCTTGGGAGTTCTGGGGGACGCGGAGACCCAGTACTTC
cdr3_aa: CASSLGVLGDAETQYF

j_call: TRBJ2-7
clone_size: few
v_call: TRBV29-1
d_call: TRBD2
cdr3_nt: TGCAGCGTTGAAGAGGGGGGGGTAGCCGGGACCTCCGAGCAGTACTTC
cdr3_aa: CSVEEGGVAGTSEQYF

j_call: TRBJ2-1
clone_size: few
v_call: TRBV6-1
d_call: .
cdr3_nt: TGTGCCAGCAGTACGGGAGTGGCTAACAATGAGCAGTTCTTC
cdr3_aa: CASSTGVANNEQFF

j_call: TRBJ1-6
clone_size: few
v_call: TRBV9
d_call: .
cdr3_nt: TGTGCCAGCAGCGCAGGCGCGGGAGGTTCACCCCTCCACTTT
cdr3_aa: CASSAGAGGSPLHF

j_call: TRBJ2-2
clone_size: .
v_call: TRBV24-1
d_call: .
cdr3_nt: TGTGCCACCAGTGAGGGCCGGGACACCGGGGAGCTGTTTTTT
cdr3_aa: CATSEGRDTGELFF

j_call: TRBJ2-2
clone_size: .
v_call: TRBV5-4
d_call: TRBD2
cdr3_nt: TGTGCCAGCCTTCAGGGACTAAACACCGGGGAGCTGTTTTTT
cdr3_aa: CASLQGLNTGELFF

j_call: TRBJ2-1
clone_size: few
v_call: TRBV24-1
d_call: .
cdr3_nt: TGTGCCACCCAAGACCAGTTTATCCATGAGCAGTTCTTC
cdr3_aa: CATQDQFIHEQFF

j_call: TRBJ1-2
clone_size: few
v_call: TRBV2
d_call: .
cdr3_nt: TGTGCCAGCATGCTGGGCCGGGTCTATGGCTACACCTTC
cdr3_aa: CASMLGRVYGYTF

j_call: TRBJ2-2
clone_size: .
v_call: TRBV28
d_call: TRBD1
cdr3_nt: TGTGCCAGCAGCCCTGTGACAGGGGGCAACACCGGGGAGCTGTTTTTT
cdr3_aa: CASSPVTGGNTGELFF

j_call: TRBJ2-5
clone_size: .
v_call: TRBV6-2/TRBV6-3
d_call: TRBD2
cdr3_nt: TGTGCCAGCAGTCGTCCGACTAGCGGGGGGCGAGGGACCCAGTACTTC
cdr3_aa: CASSRPTSGGRGTQYF

j_call: TRBJ2-7
clone_size: many
v_call: TRBV27
d_call: TRBD1
cdr3_nt: TGTGCCAGCAGTTTAGGGGGACAGGGATACGAGCAGTACTTC
cdr3_aa: CASSLGGQGYEQYF

j_call: TRBJ2-3
clone_size: .
v_call: TRBV24-1
d_call: .
cdr3_nt: TGTGCCACCAGTGATTTGGAGTGGACAGATACGCAGTATTTT
cdr3_aa: CATSDLEWTDTQYF

j_call: TRBJ1-5
clone_size: few
v_call: TRBV9
d_call: .
cdr3_nt: TGTGCCAGCAGCGTAGAGCCGGCTAGCAATCAGCCCCAGCATTTT
cdr3_aa: CASSVEPASNQPQHF

j_call: TRBJ2-2
clone_size: few
v_call: TRBV7-6
d_call: TRBD2
cdr3_nt: TGTGCCAGCAGCTGGGCGGGGGACACCGGGGAGCTGTTTTTT
cdr3_aa: CASSWAGDTGELFF

j_call: TRBJ1-2
clone_size: many
v_call: TRBV12-3/TRBV12-4
d_call: .
cdr3_nt: TGTGCCAGCAGACCGCCCCAGGGGAGGGTTGTCGGCTACACCTTC
cdr3_aa: CASRPPQGRVVGYTF

j_call: TRBJ1-4
clone_size: .
v_call: TRBV5-1
d_call: TRBD1
cdr3_nt: TGCGCCAGCAGTGCCGGGACAGGGGCCCCATCGGGTGAAAAACTGTTTTTT
cdr3_aa: CASSAGTGAPSGEKLFF

j_call: TRBJ1-3
clone_size: few
v_call: TRBV4-1
d_call: .
cdr3_nt: TGCGCCAGCAGCCAAGTCCCTAACTCTGGAAACACCATATATTTT
cdr3_aa: CASSQVPNSGNTIYF

j_call: TRBJ2-5
clone_size: many
v_call: TRBV29-1
d_call: .
cdr3_nt: TGCAGCGCCGGGCGGGCCCAAGAGACCCAGTACTTC
cdr3_aa: CSAGRAQETQYF